This entry describes one T cell receptor (beta chain). As handled by the study authors: Cell counts per sample came from amplifying reference gene primers. Here immunoSEQ multiplex PCR was the method, and the copy in TCRdb shows in-frame clones only, minus some. That table supplies the V and J calls and clone size; D and trimming were determined from the DNA. The table has under 300,000 clones, less than 90% seen once. The sample belongs to a study of blood T cell repertoires in COVID-19. Overall study: T cells, B-cell-depleted T cells, or PBMCs supplied cDNA or gDNA.

Trimming took 4 bases from V and 3 from J; bases not matched to a gene: 4. The CDR3 loop spans 15 amino acids. Germline CDR1 SGDLS, CDR2 YYNGEE. Sequenced input: peripheral blood. V gene TRBV9 combines with J gene TRBJ2-2; the match to TRBD1 covers 9 bases. The TCR comes from a man aged 55 to 69 with acute or convalescent COVID-19. The CDR3 loop is CASSTGQGYTGELFF. The CDR3 DNA follows: TGTGCCAGCAGCACCGGACAGGGGTACACCGGGGAGCTGTTTTTT.